A single TCR beta chain is shown here with its context. Antigen specificity is unknown. The record originates from a study of CXCR3-negative and CXCR3-positive naive CD8 T cells. Study-wide context: There were 120 million to 150 million TRB reads altogether, and each library had about 1.5 +/- 0.3 million of them.

Study-level findings and limits: Sequencing showed both naive subsets with comparably high diversity, and memory CD8+ cells much lower. CXCR3-positive naive cells had more hydrophobic TRB CDR3s than CXCR3-negative naive cells.

From germline, CDR1 is MGHDK and CDR2 SYGVNS. This CDR3 comprises 17 residues. The TRB libraries of cDNA were built by UMI-labeled 5' RACE. TCRdb reanalyzed the 5' RACE reads and collapses them to one entry per CDR3 protein, without DNA. The clone table shows fewer than 90,000 distinct CDR3 sequences, with the ten largest holding 1.6%. Identification of naive CD8+ T cells rested on CD45RO-CCR7+CD27+CD95- status. The clonotype comes from a human donor in good health. Some clones in this sample may be carry-over from other donors' samples. The rearrangement uses TRBV25-1 and TRBJ2-7; TCRdb's D gene call, TRBD1, goes unchecked for lack of DNA. Sequences were obtained from naive CXCR3- CD8+ T cells from blood. Subset of the sample: CD45RO-CCR7+CD27+CD95- naive CD8+ T cells lacking CXCR3 (TNR3-). Here the CDR3 reads CASSGAVGQGAPYEQYF.